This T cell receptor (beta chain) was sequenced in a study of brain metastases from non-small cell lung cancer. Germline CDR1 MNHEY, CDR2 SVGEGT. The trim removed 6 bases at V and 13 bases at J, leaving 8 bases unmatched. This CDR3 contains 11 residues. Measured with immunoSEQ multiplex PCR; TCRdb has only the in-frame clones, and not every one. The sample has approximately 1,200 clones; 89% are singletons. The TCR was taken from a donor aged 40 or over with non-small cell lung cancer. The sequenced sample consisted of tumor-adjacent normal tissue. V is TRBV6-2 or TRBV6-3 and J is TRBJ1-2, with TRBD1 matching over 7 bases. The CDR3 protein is CASSNQYRGTF. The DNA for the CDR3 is TGTGCCAGCAGCAACCAGTACAGGGGCACCTTC.